The T cell receptor beta chain under discussion was sequenced for a study of T cells after yellow fever vaccination. Germline V gene data show CDR1 as MNHEY and CDR2 as SVGEGT. This CDR3 is built from 12 residues. Trimming shortened V by 6 bases and J by 6 bases, and 10 bases separated the two germline ends. Each CDR3 protein is one row after TCRdb ran MiXCR on the 5' RACE reads. In the table there are about 85,000 distinct CDR3 sequences, 13% of which are singletons. This clonotype has only a few counts. Sequences were derived from CD8+ T cells not binding an NS4B(214-222) dextramer, sorted from PBMCs, sampled roughly 23 days after the first yellow fever vaccination. This sequence was found in a man younger than 35 who received the YFV17D yellow fever vaccine. The chain recombines TRBV6-2 or TRBV6-3 with TRBJ2-3, with unresolved D. The CDR3 DNA reads as TGTGCCAGCAGCTCTAGGTGGGATACGCAGTATTTT. Its translation: CASSSRWDTQYF.